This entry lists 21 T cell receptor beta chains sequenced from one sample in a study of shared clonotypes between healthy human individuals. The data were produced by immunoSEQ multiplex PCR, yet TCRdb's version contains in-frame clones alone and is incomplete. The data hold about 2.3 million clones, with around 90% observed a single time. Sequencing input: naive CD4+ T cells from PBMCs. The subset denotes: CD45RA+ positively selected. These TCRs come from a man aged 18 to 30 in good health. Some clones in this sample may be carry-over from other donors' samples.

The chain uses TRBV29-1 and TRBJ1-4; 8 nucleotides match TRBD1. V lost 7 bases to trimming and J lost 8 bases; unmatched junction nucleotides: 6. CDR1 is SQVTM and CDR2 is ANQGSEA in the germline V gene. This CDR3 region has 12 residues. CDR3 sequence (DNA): TGCAGCGGCGGACAGGGACGGGAAAAACTGTTTTTT. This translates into CSGGQGREKLFF.

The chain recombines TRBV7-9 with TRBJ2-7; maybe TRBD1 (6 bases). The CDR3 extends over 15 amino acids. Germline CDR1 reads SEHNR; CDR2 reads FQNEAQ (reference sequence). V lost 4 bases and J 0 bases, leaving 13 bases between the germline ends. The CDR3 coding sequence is TGTGCCAGCAGCTCCGGGCAGGGGTTCTCCTACGAGCAGTACTTC. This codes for CASSSGQGFSYEQYF.

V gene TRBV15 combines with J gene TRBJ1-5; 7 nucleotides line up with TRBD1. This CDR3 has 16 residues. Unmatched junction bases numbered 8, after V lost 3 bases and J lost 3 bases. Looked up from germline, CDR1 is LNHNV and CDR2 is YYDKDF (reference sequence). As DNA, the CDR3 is TGTGCCACCAGCAGCGGCACAGGGGATGACAATCAGCCCCAGCATTTT. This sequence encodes CATSSGTGDDNQPQHF.

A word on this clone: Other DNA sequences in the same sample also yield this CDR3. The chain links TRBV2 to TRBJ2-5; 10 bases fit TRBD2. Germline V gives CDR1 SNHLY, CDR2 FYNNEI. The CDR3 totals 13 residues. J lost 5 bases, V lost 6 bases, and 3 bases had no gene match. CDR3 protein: CASSPTSGETQYF. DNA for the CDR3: TGTGCCAGCAGCCCGACTAGCGGGGAGACCCAGTACTTC.

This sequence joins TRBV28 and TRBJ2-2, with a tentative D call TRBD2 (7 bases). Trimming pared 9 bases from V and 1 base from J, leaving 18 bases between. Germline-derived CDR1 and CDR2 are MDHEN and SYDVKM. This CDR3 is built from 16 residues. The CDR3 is CASLGGGGENTGELFF. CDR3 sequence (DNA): TGTGCCAGTCTCGGAGGGGGAGGGGAGAACACCGGGGAGCTGTTTTTT.

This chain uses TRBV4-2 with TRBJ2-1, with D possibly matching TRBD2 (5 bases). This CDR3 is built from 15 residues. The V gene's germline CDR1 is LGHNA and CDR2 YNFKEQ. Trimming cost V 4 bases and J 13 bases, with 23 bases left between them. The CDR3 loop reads CASSRRSSKPTHQFF. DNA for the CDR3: TGTGCCAGCAGCCGGCGGTCTAGCAAGCCTACTCATCAGTTCTTC.

The CDR3 is CASSPVRLRNTEAFF. DNA for the CDR3: TGTGCCAGCTCACCTGTTCGTCTTCGGAACACTGAAGCTTTCTTT. The rearrangement uses TRBV18 and TRBJ1-1, with no clear D. The V gene's germline CDR1 is KGHSH and CDR2 LQKENI. The CDR3 is 15 amino acids. With 3 bases removed from V and 1 base from J, the gap between germline ends came to 12 bases.

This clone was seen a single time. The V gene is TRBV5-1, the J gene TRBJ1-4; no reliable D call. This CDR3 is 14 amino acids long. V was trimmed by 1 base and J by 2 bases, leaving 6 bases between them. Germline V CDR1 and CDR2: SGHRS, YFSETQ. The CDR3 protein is CASSLLSTNEKLFF. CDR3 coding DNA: TGCGCCAGCAGCTTGTTATCGACTAATGAAAAACTGTTTTTT.

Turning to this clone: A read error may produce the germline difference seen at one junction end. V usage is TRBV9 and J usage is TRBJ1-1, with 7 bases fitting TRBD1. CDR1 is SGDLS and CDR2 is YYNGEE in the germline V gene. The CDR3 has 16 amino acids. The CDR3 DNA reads TGTGCCACCAGCCGACAGGGAGGGGCAACCAACACTGAAGCTTTCTTT. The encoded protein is CATSRQGGATNTEAFF. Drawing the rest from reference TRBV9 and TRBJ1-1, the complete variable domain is DSGVTQTPKHLITATGQRVTLRCSPRSGDLSVYWYQQSLDQGLQFLIQYYNGEERAKGNILERFSAQQFPDLHSELNLSSLELGDSALYFCATSRQGGATNTEAFFGQGTRLTVV.

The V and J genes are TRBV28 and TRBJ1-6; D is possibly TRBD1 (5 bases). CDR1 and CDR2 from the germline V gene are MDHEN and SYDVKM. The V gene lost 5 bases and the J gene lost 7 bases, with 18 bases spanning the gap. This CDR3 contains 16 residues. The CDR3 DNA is TGTGCCAGCAGTGTATCGGCCGGGGGGGGAAATTCACCCCTCCACTTT. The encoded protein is CASSVSAGGGNSPLHF. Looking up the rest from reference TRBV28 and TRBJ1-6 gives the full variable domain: DVKVTQSSRYLVKRTGEKVFLECVQDMDHENMFWYRQDPGLGLRLIYFSYDVKMKEKGDIPEGYSVSREKKERFSLILESASTNQTSMYLCASSVSAGGGNSPLHFGNGTRLTVT.

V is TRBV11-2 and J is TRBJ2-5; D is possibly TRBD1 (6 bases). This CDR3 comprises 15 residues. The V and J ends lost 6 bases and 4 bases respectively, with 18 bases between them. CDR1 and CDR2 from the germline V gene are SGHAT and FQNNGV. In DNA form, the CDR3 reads TGTGCCAGCAGTCCCGAGACAGGATTTCGAGAGACCCAGTACTTC. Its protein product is CASSPETGFRETQYF.

The CDR3: CASSLQEGGEAFF. The CDR3 region has the DNA TGTGCCAGCAGCTTGCAGGAGGGGGGTGAAGCTTTCTTT. The rearrangement uses TRBV5-5 and TRBJ1-1; maybe TRBD1 (6 bases). V lost 1 base, J lost 7 bases, and 11 bases lay in between. The CDR3 loop spans 13 amino acids. The germline V gene has CDR1 SGHKS and CDR2 YYEKEE (reference sequence).

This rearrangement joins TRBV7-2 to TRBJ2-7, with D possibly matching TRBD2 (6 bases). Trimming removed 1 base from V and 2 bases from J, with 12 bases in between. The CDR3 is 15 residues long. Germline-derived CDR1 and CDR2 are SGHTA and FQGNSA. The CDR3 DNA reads TGTGCCAGCAGCTTAGGGTTCAGGGAGGCCTACGAGCAGTACTTC. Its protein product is CASSLGFREAYEQYF. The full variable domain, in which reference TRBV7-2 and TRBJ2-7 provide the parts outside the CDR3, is GAGVSQSPSNKVTEKGKDVELRCDPISGHTALYWYRQSLGQGLEFLIYFQGNSAPDKSGLPSDRFSAERTGGSVSTLTIQRTQQEDSAVYLCASSLGFREAYEQYFGPGTRLTVT.

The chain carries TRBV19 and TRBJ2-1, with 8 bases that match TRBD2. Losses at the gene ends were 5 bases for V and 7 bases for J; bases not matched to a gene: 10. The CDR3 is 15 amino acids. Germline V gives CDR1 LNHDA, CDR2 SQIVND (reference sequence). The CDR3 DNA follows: TGTGCCAGTAGTCCCGGGACTAGGCCGGGGAATGAGCAGTTCTTC. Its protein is CASSPGTRPGNEQFF.

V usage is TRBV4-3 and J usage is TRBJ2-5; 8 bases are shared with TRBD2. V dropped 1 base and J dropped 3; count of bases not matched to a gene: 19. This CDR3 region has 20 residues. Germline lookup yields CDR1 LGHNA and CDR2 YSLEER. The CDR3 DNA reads TGCGCCAGCAGCCAAGGCTCGGACTTTACCGGAGGAGCGGGAGAAGAGACCCAGTACTTC. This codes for CASSQGSDFTGGAGEETQYF.

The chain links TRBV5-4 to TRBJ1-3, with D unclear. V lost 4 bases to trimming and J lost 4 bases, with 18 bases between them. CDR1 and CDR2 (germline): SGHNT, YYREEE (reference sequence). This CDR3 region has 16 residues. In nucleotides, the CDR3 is TGTGCCAGCAGCAATTGGTACCCAGGTTTCGGAAACACCATATATTTT. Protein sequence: CASSNWYPGFGNTIYF.

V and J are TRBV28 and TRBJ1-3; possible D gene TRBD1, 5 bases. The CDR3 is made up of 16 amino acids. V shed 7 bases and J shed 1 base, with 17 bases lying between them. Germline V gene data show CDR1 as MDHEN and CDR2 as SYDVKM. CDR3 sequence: CASIEDRSSSGNTIYF. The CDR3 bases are TGTGCCAGCATAGAAGACAGAAGTAGTTCTGGAAACACCATATATTTT.

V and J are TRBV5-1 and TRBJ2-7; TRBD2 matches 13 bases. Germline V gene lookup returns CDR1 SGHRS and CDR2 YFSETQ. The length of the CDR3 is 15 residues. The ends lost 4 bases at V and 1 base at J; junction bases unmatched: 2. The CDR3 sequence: CASSRLAGGSYEQYF. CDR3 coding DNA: TGCGCCAGCAGCAGACTAGCGGGGGGTTCCTACGAGCAGTACTTC.

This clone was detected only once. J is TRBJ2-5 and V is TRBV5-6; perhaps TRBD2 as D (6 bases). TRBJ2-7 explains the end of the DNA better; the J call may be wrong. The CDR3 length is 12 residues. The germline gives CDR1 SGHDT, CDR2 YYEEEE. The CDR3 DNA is TGTGCCAGCAGGACTAGTTCTGCCGAGCAGTACTTC. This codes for CASRTSSAEQYF.

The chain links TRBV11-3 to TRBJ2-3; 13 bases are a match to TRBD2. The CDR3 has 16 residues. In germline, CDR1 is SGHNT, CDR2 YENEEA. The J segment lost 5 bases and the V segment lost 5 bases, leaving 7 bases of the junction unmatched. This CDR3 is CASSPGLAGDKDTQYF. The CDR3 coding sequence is TGTGCCAGCAGCCCCGGACTAGCGGGAGATAAAGATACGCAGTATTTT.

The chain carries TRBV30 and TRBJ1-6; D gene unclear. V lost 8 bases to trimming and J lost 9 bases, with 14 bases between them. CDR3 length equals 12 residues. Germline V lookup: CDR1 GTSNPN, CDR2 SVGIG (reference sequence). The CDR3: CASGRDLSPLHF. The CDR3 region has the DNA TGTGCCAGCGGACGGGATCTTTCACCCCTCCACTTT.